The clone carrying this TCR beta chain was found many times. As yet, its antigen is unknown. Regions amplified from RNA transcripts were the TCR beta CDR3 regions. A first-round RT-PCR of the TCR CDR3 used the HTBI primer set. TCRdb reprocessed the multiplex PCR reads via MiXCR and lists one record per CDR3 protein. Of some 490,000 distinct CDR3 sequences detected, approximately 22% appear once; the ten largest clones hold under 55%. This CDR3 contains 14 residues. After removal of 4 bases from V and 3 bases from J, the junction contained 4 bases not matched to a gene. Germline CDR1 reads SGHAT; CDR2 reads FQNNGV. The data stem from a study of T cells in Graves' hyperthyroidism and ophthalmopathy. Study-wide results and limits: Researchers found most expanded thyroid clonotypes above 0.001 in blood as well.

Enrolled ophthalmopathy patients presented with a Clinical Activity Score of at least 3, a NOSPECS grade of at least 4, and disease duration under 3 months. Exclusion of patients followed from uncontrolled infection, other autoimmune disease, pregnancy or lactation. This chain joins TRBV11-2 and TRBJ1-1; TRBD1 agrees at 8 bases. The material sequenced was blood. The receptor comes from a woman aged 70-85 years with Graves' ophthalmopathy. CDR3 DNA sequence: TGTGCCAGCAGCTCGCACAGGGGGTACACTGAAGCTTTCTTT. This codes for CASSSHRGYTEAFF.